The next 14 T cell receptor beta chains were all read from a single sample in a study of blood T cell repertoires in COVID-19. The data were produced by immunoSEQ multiplex PCR, yet TCRdb's version contains in-frame clones alone and is incomplete. There are 250,000 to 350,000 clones in the sample; almost 90% occur only once, and around 4.4% lies in the top ten. Specimen: PBMCs or T cells enriched from blood (not recorded which). These receptors all come from a woman under 30 with acute COVID-19.

This chain joins TRBV6-2 or TRBV6-3 and TRBJ2-7; D might be TRBD2 (6 bases). Germline-derived CDR1 and CDR2 are MNHEY and SVGEGT. This CDR3 is 14 amino acids long. V shed 6 bases and J shed 6 bases, with 18 bases lying between them. The CDR3 nucleotides read TGTGCCAGCAGCAGACTAGTCGGGGGAACCGAGCAGTACTTC. It codes for CASSRLVGGTEQYF.

V gene TRBV20-1 combines with J gene TRBJ2-7; TRBD2 matches at 10 bases. CDR3 length: 15 amino acids. Losses at the gene ends were 3 bases for V and 3 bases for J; bases not matched to a gene: 8. Per germline, CDR1 DFQATT and CDR2 SNEGSKA (reference sequence). The CDR3: CSASSGSSGSYEQYF. The CDR3 DNA reads TGCAGTGCTAGTAGCGGGTCTAGCGGGAGCTACGAGCAGTACTTC.

The V call is TRBV25-1, the J call TRBJ1-4, with D possibly TRBD1 on 5 matching bases. The V gene's germline CDR1 is MGHDK and CDR2 SYGVNS. V lost 3 bases and J lost 10, with 21 bases in between. The CDR3 loop spans 16 amino acids. The CDR3 sequence: CASSDEMWGDRGKLFF. As DNA, the CDR3 is TGTGCCAGCAGTGACGAGATGTGGGGCGACCGCGGAAAACTGTTTTTT.

V is TRBV28 and J is TRBJ2-7; D gene uncertain. The CDR3 is 10 amino acids. Per germline, CDR1 MDHEN and CDR2 SYDVKM. Trimming pared 8 bases from V and 2 bases from J, leaving 4 bases between. CDR3 sequence: CASAAYEQYF. The CDR3 DNA follows: TGTGCCAGCGCGGCCTACGAGCAGTACTTC.

CDR3 coding DNA: TGTGCCAGCAGTTACCCACCTTGGACAGGGGAAAGGGCCCATCAGCCCCAGCATTTT. This translates into CASSYPPWTGERAHQPQHF. This chain links TRBV6-2 or TRBV6-3 with TRBJ1-5; 9 nucleotides line up with TRBD1. This CDR3 has 19 amino acids. J lost 5 bases, V lost 2 bases, and 16 bases had no gene match. Germline V gene lookup returns CDR1 MNHEY and CDR2 SVGEGT.

The chain combines TRBV28 with TRBJ1-5; D might be TRBD1 (6 bases). Trimming left V 3 bases short and J 3 bases short, with 15 bases between. CDR3 length: 16 amino acids. CDR1 MDHEN and CDR2 SYDVKM come from the germline V gene. CDR3 amino acids: CASSFSRGSYNQPQHF. The CDR3 DNA follows: TGTGCCAGCAGTTTTTCCAGGGGATCCTACAATCAGCCCCAGCATTTT.

This chain joins TRBV25-1 and TRBJ1-2; 7 nucleotides line up with TRBD1. V lost 4 bases and J lost 8; bases outside the gene matches: 7. CDR3 size: 13 residues. Germline V gene data show CDR1 as MGHDK and CDR2 as SYGVNS. The CDR3 sequence is CASSVRQGEGYTF. In DNA, the CDR3 is TGTGCCAGCAGTGTCCGACAGGGCGAGGGCTACACCTTC.

This clone showed up just once. The rearrangement joins TRBV27 to TRBJ1-4; TRBD1 matches 10 bases. This CDR3 comprises 15 residues. CDR1 MNHEY and CDR2 SMNVEV come from the germline V gene (reference sequence). The trim removed 3 bases at V and 8 bases at J, leaving 6 bases unmatched. DNA of the CDR3: TGTGCCAGCAGTTTTTCCGGGACAGGGGCGGAAAAACTGTTTTTT. Translating it yields CASSFSGTGAEKLFF.

This rearrangement joins TRBV19 to TRBJ1-1; D possibly corresponds to TRBD1 (6 bases). The CDR3 has 14 amino acids. The germline CDR1 and CDR2 sequences are LNHDA and SQIVND (reference sequence). With 7 bases removed from V and 11 bases from J, the gap between germline ends came to 23 bases. The CDR3 coding sequence is TGTGCCAGTACCGGACAGAACGGGGCCCATAAGGCTTTCTTT. Amino acids: CASTGQNGAHKAFF.

The CDR3 DNA reads TGTGCCAGCACATTTACAGGGAATCATGGCTACACCTTC. The encoded protein is CASTFTGNHGYTF. The rearrangement links TRBV7-9 to TRBJ1-2; D is perhaps TRBD1 (6 bases). Trimming left V 7 bases short and J 6 bases short, with 15 bases between. Per the germline V gene, CDR1 is SEHNR and CDR2 is FQNEAQ (reference sequence). The CDR3 consists of 13 residues.

The rearrangement links TRBV6-5 to TRBJ1-2; 10 bases are a match to TRBD1. The CDR3 totals 15 residues. Germline V gene lookup returns CDR1 MNHEY and CDR2 SVGAGI. After removal of 0 bases from V and 5 bases from J, the junction contained 3 bases not matched to a gene. CDR3 protein: CASSYSGTGAYGYTF. The CDR3 DNA reads as TGTGCCAGCAGTTACTCCGGGACAGGGGCTTATGGCTACACCTTC.

This clone appeared a single time. The chain is built from TRBV28 and TRBJ1-1; D perhaps matches TRBD1 (5 bases). Trimming stripped 7 bases from V and 2 bases from J, with 11 bases between. This CDR3 has 13 residues. Germline CDR1 is MDHEN and CDR2 is SYDVKM. DNA of the CDR3: TGTGCCAGCACCAGCAGGGTTAACACTGAAGCTTTCTTT. Translating gives CASTSRVNTEAFF.

The chain recombines TRBV9 with TRBJ2-1; D gene unclear. The CDR3 covers 12 residues. Trimming shortened V by 0 bases and J by 9 bases, and 7 bases separated the two germline ends. Germline CDR1 is SGDLS and CDR2 is YYNGEE. This CDR3 is CASSVGASEQFF. The CDR3, as DNA: TGTGCCAGCAGCGTAGGCGCCTCTGAGCAGTTCTTC.

This chain joins TRBV30 and TRBJ1-3; D is perhaps TRBD1 (6 bases). This CDR3 has 17 residues. Germline assignment: CDR1 GTSNPN and CDR2 SVGIG (reference sequence). With 1 base removed from V and 4 bases from J, the gap between germline ends came to 20 bases. The CDR3 DNA reads as TGTGCCTGGAGTGGTAAACAGGGAATTAATATGGGAAACACCATATATTTT. Encoded protein: CAWSGKQGINMGNTIYF.